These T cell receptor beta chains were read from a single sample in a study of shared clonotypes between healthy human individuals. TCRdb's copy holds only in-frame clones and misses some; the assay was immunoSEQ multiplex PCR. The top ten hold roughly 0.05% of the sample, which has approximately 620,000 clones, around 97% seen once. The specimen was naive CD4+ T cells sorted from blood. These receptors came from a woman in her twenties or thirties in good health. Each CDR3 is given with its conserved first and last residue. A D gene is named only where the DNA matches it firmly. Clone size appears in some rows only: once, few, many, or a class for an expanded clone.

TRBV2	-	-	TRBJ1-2	TGTGCCAGCAGTGGGACAGTATATGGCTACACCTTC	CASSGTVYGYTF
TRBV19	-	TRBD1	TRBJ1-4	TGTGCCAGTTTGGCAGGGGGCGCGGCTAATGAAAAACTGTTTTTT	CASLAGGAANEKLFF
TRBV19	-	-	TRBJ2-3	TGTGCCAGTACCCTGGGGGTTCCTAGCACAGATACGCAGTATTTT	CASTLGVPSTDTQYF
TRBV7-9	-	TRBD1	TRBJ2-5	TGTGCCAGCAGCTTGGGTCCTGGACAGGGGGGTCTTACCCAGTACTTC	CASSLGPGQGGLTQYF
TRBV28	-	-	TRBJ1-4	TGTGCCAGCGGTCTATCTACGACTAATGAAAAACTGTTTTTT	CASGLSTTNEKLFF
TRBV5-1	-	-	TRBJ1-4	TGCGCCAGCAGCTTGGCCCAGGGCGATGAAAAACTGTTTTTT	CASSLAQGDEKLFF
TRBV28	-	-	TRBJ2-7	TGTGCCAGCAGCCGGGGAAGGCCTCCCTACGAGCAGTACTTC	CASSRGRPPYEQYF
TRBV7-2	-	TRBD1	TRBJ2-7	TGTGCCAGCAGCTTCGGACAGGGGAGCTCCTACGAGCAGTACTTC	CASSFGQGSSYEQYF
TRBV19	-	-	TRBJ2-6	TGTGCCAGTTGCCAGGGGATTGGGGCCAACGTCCTGACTTTC	CASCQGIGANVLTF
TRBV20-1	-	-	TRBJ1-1	TGCAGTGCGTCAGGGGAAACTGAAGCTTTCTTT	CSASGETEAFF
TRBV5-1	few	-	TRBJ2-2	TGCGCCAGCAGGACAGTCACGAACACCGGGGAGCTGTTTTTT	CASRTVTNTGELFF
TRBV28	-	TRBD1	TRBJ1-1	TGTGCCAGCAGTCGACAGGGGGCTGAAGCTTTCTTT	CASSRQGAEAFF
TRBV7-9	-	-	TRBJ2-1	TGTGCCAGCAGAGGGCTAGTTAGCTACAATGAGCAGTTCTTC	CASRGLVSYNEQFF
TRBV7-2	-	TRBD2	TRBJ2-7	TGTGCCAGCAGCTCCGGACTAGCGGGGGCCTACGAGCAGTACTTC	CASSSGLAGAYEQYF
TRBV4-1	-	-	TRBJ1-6	TGCGCCAGCGAACGAAATTTGGGGCGAAATAATTCACCCCTCCACTTT	CASERNLGRNNSPLHF
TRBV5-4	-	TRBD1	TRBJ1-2	TGTGCCAGCAGCTCCAGGGGTGGGGACAGAGGAAGCTATGGCTACACCTTC	CASSSRGGDRGSYGYTF
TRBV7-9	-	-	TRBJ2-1	TGTGCCAGCAGCGCCACTTTTAGCTCCTACAATGAGCAGTTCTTC	CASSATFSSYNEQFF
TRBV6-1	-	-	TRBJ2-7	TGTGCCAGCAGTGAAGTGCACAGCTCCTACGAGCAGTACTTC	CASSEVHSSYEQYF
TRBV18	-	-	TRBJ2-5	TGTGCCAGCTCACCTTCAGAGACCCAGTACTTC	CASSPSETQYF
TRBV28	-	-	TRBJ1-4	TGTGCCAGCAGTTCCCCCTGGCCTAATGAAAAACTGTTTTTT	CASSSPWPNEKLFF
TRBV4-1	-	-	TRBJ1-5	TGCGCCAGCAGCCAGGACGTCATTAGCAATCAGCCCCAGCATTTT	CASSQDVISNQPQHF
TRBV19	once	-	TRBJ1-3	TGTGCCAGTAGCGGAGGGAGTTACGGAAACACCATATATTTT	CASSGGSYGNTIYF
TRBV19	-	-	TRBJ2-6	TGTGCCAGTAGTATAGGGTGGGGGCGAAAATCTGGGGCCAACGTCCTGACTTTC	CASSIGWGRKSGANVLTF
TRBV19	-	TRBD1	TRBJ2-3	TGTGCCAGTAGTCACGGACCGGGACAGGGAGGGGATACGCAGTATTTT	CASSHGPGQGGDTQYF
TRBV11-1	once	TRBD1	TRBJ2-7	TGTGCCAGCACCTGGGACAGCTCCTACGAGCAGTACTTC	CASTWDSSYEQYF
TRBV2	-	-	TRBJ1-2	TGTGCCACGGCTGCCTTAGGGTATGGCTACACCTTC	CATAALGYGYTF
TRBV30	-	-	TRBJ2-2	TGTGCCTGGAGAGTACAGGGCTACACCGGGGAGCTGTTTTTT	CAWRVQGYTGELFF
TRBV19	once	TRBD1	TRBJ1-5	TGTGCCAGTAAAGGACAGGGGTTTCAGCCCCAGCATTTT	CASKGQGFQPQHF
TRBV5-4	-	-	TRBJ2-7	TGTGCCAGCAGCTGGGCCAGCGATCCCTACGAGCAGTACTTC	CASSWASDPYEQYF
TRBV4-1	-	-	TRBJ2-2	TGCGCCAGCAGCCAGAGGGCAGGGGCGAACACCGGGGAGCTGTTTTTT	CASSQRAGANTGELFF
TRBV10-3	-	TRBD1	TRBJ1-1	TGTGCCATCAGGGACAGGGGGCGACCGAACACTGAAGCTTTCTTT	CAIRDRGRPNTEAFF
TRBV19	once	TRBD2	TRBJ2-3	TGTGCCAGTAGCAACCCACCGGGACTAGCGGGAGCAGATACGCAGTATTTT	CASSNPPGLAGADTQYF
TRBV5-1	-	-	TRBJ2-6	TGCGCCAGCAGCTTGGGGGTCTCTGGGGCCAACGTCCTGACTTTC	CASSLGVSGANVLTF
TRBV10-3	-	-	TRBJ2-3	TGTGCCATCAGTGAACAGTCTGGCACAGATACGCAGTATTTT	CAISEQSGTDTQYF
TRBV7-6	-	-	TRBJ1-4	TGTGCCAGCAGCCACGATAGCCAGGGAGGTGAAAAACTGTTTTTT	CASSHDSQGGEKLFF
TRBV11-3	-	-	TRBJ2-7	TGTGCCAGCAGCTTAGAAGGGTCCGAGCAGTACTTC	CASSLEGSEQYF
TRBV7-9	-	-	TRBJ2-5	TGTGCCAGCACTAGGAGGGGTCCGGGGGAGACCCAGTACTTC	CASTRRGPGETQYF
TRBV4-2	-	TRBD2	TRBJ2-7	TGTGCCAGCAGCCAAGTCTCCGTGGGTAGCGGGACTTCAGTGCAGTACTTC	CASSQVSVGSGTSVQYF
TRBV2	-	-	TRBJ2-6	TGTGCCGCGGGACGTCGCTCTGGGGCCAACGTCCTGACTTTC	CAAGRRSGANVLTF
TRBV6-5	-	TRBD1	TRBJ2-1	TGTGCCAGCAGTTACTCCAGGACAGGGTTCTACAATGAGCAGTTCTTC	CASSYSRTGFYNEQFF
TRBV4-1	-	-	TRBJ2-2	TGCGCCAGCAGCGAAGTGGGCCGGAACACCGGGGAGCTGTTTTTT	CASSEVGRNTGELFF
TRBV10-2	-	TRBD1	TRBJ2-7	TGCGCCAGCAGGGAACCGGGACAGGGCGGCGAGCAGTACTTC	CASREPGQGGEQYF